The present T cell receptor (beta chain) was sequenced within a study of memory CD4+ T cells and cytomegalovirus serostatus. Only in-frame clones appear in the TCRdb table, and some are missing; sequencing was by immunoSEQ multiplex PCR. The sample lists around 40,000 clones, around three quarters occurring once. Germline loops: CDR1 KGHSH, CDR2 LQKENI. This CDR3 comprises 14 residues. Trimming removed 3 bases at V and 3 bases at J, with 11 bases between. This clone was detected a few times. Single viable CD3+CD4+CD8-CD45RO+ cells were sorted as the memory CD4+ T cells. The sample comprised memory CD4+ T cells from blood. The receptor's source is an adult in good health and CMV-seronegative. The V call is TRBV18, the J call TRBJ1-1; TRBD1 might be the D (5 bases). The CDR3 sequence: CASSPLGADTEAFF. The CDR3 DNA follows: TGTGCCAGCTCACCTTTAGGGGCCGACACTGAAGCTTTCTTT. The full variable domain, with the rest looked up from reference TRBV18 and TRBJ1-1, is NAGVMQNPRHLVRRRGQEARLRCSPMKGHSHVYWYRQLPEEGLKFMVYLQKENIIDESGMPKERFSAEFPKEGPSILRIQQVVRGDSAAYFCASSPLGADTEAFFGQGTRLTVV.